A selection of T cell receptor beta chains follows, all from one sample in a study of cytomegalovirus exposure and HLA in healthy donors. The data were produced by immunoSEQ multiplex PCR, yet TCRdb's version contains in-frame clones alone and is incomplete. The sample shows 200,000 to 300,000 clones, about four fifths of them seen only once. The sample consisted of PBMCs. The receptors were gathered from a woman aged 40 to 50 in good health and CMV-seropositive. CDR3s include the opening cysteine and the closing phenylalanine or tryptophan. The order of the fields is CDR3 protein, CDR3 DNA, V gene, J gene, D gene, CDR3 length, clone size. The D gene is left open where the match is weak. Where a row states a size, it is once, few, many or the class of an expanded clone; other rows omit it.

CASSGQGDQPQHF	TGTGCCAGCAGTGGACAGGGGGATCAGCCCCAGCATTTT	TRBV25-1	TRBJ1-5	TRBD1	13	-
CASRRPGLSTDTQYF	TGTGCCAGCAGACGGCCGGGGTTGAGCACAGATACGCAGTATTTT	TRBV5-4	TRBJ2-3	-	15	-
CASSYSGLGTETQYF	TGTGCCAGCAGCTACTCGGGACTCGGAACGGAGACCCAGTACTTC	TRBV7-2	TRBJ2-5	-	15	once
CASSLGAGSYYEQYF	TGTGCCAGCAGCTTGGGGGCGGGATCCTACTACGAGCAGTACTTC	TRBV5-6	TRBJ2-7	-	15	-
CASSPRLEGDTQYF	TGCGCCAGCAGCCCGAGACTGGAGGGAGATACGCAGTATTTT	TRBV5-1	TRBJ2-3	-	14	-
CSVETRNTEAFF	TGCAGCGTAGAGACAAGGAACACTGAAGCTTTCTTT	TRBV29-1	TRBJ1-1	-	12	-
CASSDPGQGRSEQFF	TGTGCCAGCAGTGACCCGGGACAGGGTCGTAGTGAGCAGTTCTTC	TRBV6-4	TRBJ2-1	TRBD1	15	-
CAWTRGQGGQKSYNEQFF	TGTGCCTGGACGAGGGGGCAAGGCGGGCAAAAATCCTACAATGAGCAGTTCTTC	TRBV30	TRBJ2-1	TRBD1	18	-
CASSTGGQIQETQYF	TGCGCCAGCTCCACCGGCGGACAGATTCAAGAGACCCAGTACTTC	TRBV5-1	TRBJ2-5	-	15	-
CASSPGGEQETQYF	TGTGCCAGCAGCCCCGGGGGGGAACAAGAGACCCAGTACTTC	TRBV13	TRBJ2-5	TRBD2	14	-
CASSLNTGKDEKLFF	TGCGCCAGCAGCTTGAATACAGGGAAAGACGAAAAACTGTTTTTT	TRBV5-1	TRBJ1-4	-	15	-
CAITEGQEKNYEQYF	TGTGCCATCACTGAAGGACAGGAAAAGAACTACGAGCAGTACTTC	TRBV10-3	TRBJ2-7	TRBD1	15	-
CASSKYKGRILGHREQFF	TGTGCCAGCAGCAAATATAAAGGTCGGATTTTGGGGCATCGTGAGCAGTTCTTC	TRBV21-1	TRBJ2-1	-	18	-
CASSESGEQYF	TGTGCCAGCAGTGAATCCGGGGAGCAGTACTTC	TRBV2	TRBJ2-5	-	11	-
CASSQVRTSGGRTGELFF	TGCGCCAGCAGCCAAGTAAGGACTAGCGGAGGGAGGACCGGGGAGCTGTTTTTT	TRBV4-3	TRBJ2-2	TRBD2	18	-
CAWTILENTDTQYF	TGTGCCTGGACCATTTTGGAGAACACAGATACGCAGTATTTT	TRBV30	TRBJ2-3	-	14	once
CASGLVPEGLSYEQYF	TGTGCTAGTGGTTTGGTACCGGAGGGGCTCTCCTACGAGCAGTACTTC	TRBV12-5	TRBJ2-7	-	16	-
CAISEAGGTGNTIYF	TGTGCCATCAGTGAGGCAGGGGGCACTGGAAACACCATATATTTT	TRBV10-3	TRBJ1-3	TRBD1	15	-
CASSVVSSNYGYTF	TGTGCCAGCAGCGTAGTTAGCAGCAACTATGGCTACACCTTC	TRBV9	TRBJ1-2	-	14	few
CASSLGLAISYEQYF	TGTGCCAGCAGCTTGGGACTAGCAATCTCCTACGAGCAGTACTTC	TRBV11-3	TRBJ2-7	TRBD2	15	-
CASSQEGASNQPQHF	TGTGCCAGCAGTCAGGAGGGGGCTAGCAATCAGCCCCAGCATTTT	TRBV2	TRBJ1-5	TRBD1	15	-
CASSPGTGSYGYTF	TGTGCCAGCAGTCCCGGGACAGGTTCCTATGGCTACACCTTC	TRBV7-9	TRBJ1-2	TRBD1	14	-
CASRIDSNYGYTF	TGTGCCAGCAGGATTGACTCTAACTATGGCTACACCTTC	TRBV28	TRBJ1-2	-	13	few
CASSDRGGAGNYGYTF	TGTGCCAGCAGTGACCGGGGGGGGGCGGGCAACTATGGCTACACCTTC	TRBV2	TRBJ1-2	-	16	-
CATRLAGGPNNEQFF	TGTGCCACCAGGTTAGCGGGAGGGCCGAACAATGAGCAGTTCTTC	TRBV10-3	TRBJ2-1	TRBD2	15	-
CASSISSGRAYEQYF	TGTGCCAGTAGTATAAGTAGCGGGAGGGCCTACGAGCAGTACTTC	TRBV19	TRBJ2-7	TRBD2	15	-
CASSLSGDGGTGELFF	TGTGCCAGCAGTTTATCTGGGGACGGGGGGACCGGGGAGCTGTTTTTT	TRBV27	TRBJ2-2	TRBD2	16	-
CASRRGGAEAFF	TGTGCCAGCAGAAGAGGGGGCGCTGAAGCTTTCTTT	TRBV28	TRBJ1-1	TRBD1	12	-
CAWSVRENYGYTF	TGTGCCTGGAGTGTACGAGAAAACTATGGCTACACCTTC	TRBV30	TRBJ1-2	-	13	-
CASSPTGLPGEQYF	TGTGCCAGTAGCCCGACAGGCCTGCCGGGCGAGCAGTACTTC	TRBV19	TRBJ2-7	-	14	-
CASSLATGVNQPQHF	TGTGCCAGCAGCTTGGCCACAGGGGTGAATCAGCCCCAGCATTTT	TRBV5-5	TRBJ1-5	TRBD1	15	-
CASSLGGDTEAFF	TGTGCCAGCAGTTTAGGGGGGGACACTGAAGCTTTCTTT	TRBV2	TRBJ1-1	-	13	-
CASSLTGGVTGELFF	TGTGCCAGCAGCCTTACGGGGGGAGTCACCGGGGAGCTGTTTTTT	TRBV7-3	TRBJ2-2	TRBD2	15	-
CASSYDGYSNQPQHF	TGTGCCAGCAGTTACGACGGGTATAGCAATCAGCCCCAGCATTTT	TRBV6-6	TRBJ1-5	-	15	-
CASSPQQLTRDIQYF	TGTGCCAGCAGTCCCCAACAACTGACTAGAGACATTCAGTACTTC	TRBV28	TRBJ2-4	-	15	-
CASGSGTSGRASEQFF	TGTGCTAGTGGTTCGGGGACTAGCGGGAGGGCCTCTGAGCAGTTCTTC	TRBV12-5	TRBJ2-1	TRBD2	16	-
CASSGSTGELFF	TGTGCCAGCAGCGGGAGTACCGGGGAGCTGTTTTTT	TRBV6-5	TRBJ2-2	-	12	-
CASSDSSISTDTQYF	TGTGCCAGCAGCGACTCTAGCATCTCCACAGATACGCAGTATTTT	TRBV9	TRBJ2-3	-	15	-
CASSVVGRTSGNNEQFF	TGTGCCAGCAGCGTAGTTGGACGGACTAGCGGTAACAATGAGCAGTTCTTC	TRBV9	TRBJ2-1	TRBD2	17	-
CASSPQGGNTDTQYF	TGTGCCAGCAGCCCCCAAGGAGGGAACACAGATACGCAGTATTTT	TRBV2	TRBJ2-3	-	15	-
CAWSKELNTEAFF	TGTGCCTGGAGTAAGGAGCTGAACACTGAAGCTTTCTTT	TRBV30	TRBJ1-1	-	13	-
CASSLGLAGGNTDTQYF	TGTGCCAGCAGCCTTGGCCTAGCGGGAGGGAACACAGATACGCAGTATTTT	TRBV9	TRBJ2-3	TRBD2	17	-
CASSIDRNTEAFF	TGTGCCAGTAGTATCGACAGGAACACTGAAGCTTTCTTT	TRBV19	TRBJ1-1	-	13	-
CASSSSQGWGETQYF	TGTGCCAGCAGCTCATCGCAGGGGTGGGGGGAGACCCAGTACTTC	TRBV7-9	TRBJ2-5	-	15	-
CASSQGQLIETQYF	TGTGCCAGCAGTCAGGGACAGTTAATAGAGACCCAGTACTTC	TRBV6-5	TRBJ2-5	TRBD1	14	-
CASSLQGRNQPQHF	TGTGCCAGCAGCTTACAGGGGCGGAATCAGCCCCAGCATTTT	TRBV7-9	TRBJ1-5	-	14	many
CASSQGRTGAYEQYF	TGCGCCAGCAGCCAAGGTCGAACAGGGGCCTACGAGCAGTACTTC	TRBV4-3	TRBJ2-7	TRBD1	15	-
CAISDKDRGRTEAFF	TGTGCCATCAGTGACAAGGACAGGGGGAGGACTGAAGCTTTCTTT	TRBV10-3	TRBJ1-1	TRBD1	15	few
CASSEGQASTYNSPLHF	TGTGCCAGCAGCGAAGGACAGGCTTCCACCTATAATTCACCCCTCCACTTT	TRBV14	TRBJ1-6	TRBD1	17	-
CASSFSDRGPSGANVLTF	TGTGCCAGCAGCTTTTCCGACAGGGGACCATCTGGGGCCAACGTCCTGACTTTC	TRBV7-9	TRBJ2-6	TRBD1	18	-
CASTRGGDPNEKLFF	TGCGCCAGCACCCGAGGGGGGGACCCTAATGAAAAACTGTTTTTT	TRBV5-1	TRBJ1-4	-	15	-
CASSLGTGGNYEQYF	TGTGCCAGCAGCTTAGGGACAGGGGGCAACTACGAGCAGTACTTC	TRBV7-3	TRBJ2-7	TRBD1	15	few
CASSEGNSGGEQFF	TGTGCCAGCAGTGAAGGTAATAGCGGGGGAGAGCAGTTCTTC	TRBV6-1	TRBJ2-1	TRBD2	14	once
CASSAEDRESRETQYF	TGTGCCAGCAGTGCCGAGGACAGGGAATCCCGGGAGACCCAGTACTTC	TRBV2	TRBJ2-5	TRBD1	16	few
CASSQEAGGIYGYTF	TGTGCCAGCAGCCAAGAGGCAGGGGGGATCTATGGCTACACCTTC	TRBV4-2	TRBJ1-2	TRBD1	15	-